The rows below give T cell receptor beta chains drawn from one sample of a study of cytomegalovirus exposure and HLA in healthy donors. Sequenced by immunoSEQ multiplex PCR; TCRdb stores in-frame clones only, minus some. There are 100,000 to 150,000 clones in the sample, with under 3.5% held by the top ten. Sample: PBMCs. The source of these receptors is a man aged 25 to 40 in good health and CMV-seronegative. The CDR3 runs from the conserved cysteine through the conserved F or W. D genes are given only for firm matches.

v_gene | len | d_gene | CDR3aa
TRBV9 | 14 | . | CASSVGGALDEQFF
TRBV30 | 14 | TRBD2 | CACAGRRDLYEQYF
TRBV5-1 | 13 | . | CASSSIHRAKQYF
TRBV6-5 | 14 | . | CASSYSRGSYGYTF
TRBV29-1 | 13 | TRBD1 | CSVDKTGGYGYTF
TRBV7-4 | 10 | . | CASTPRGYTF
TRBV19 | 14 | . | CASSTRVGNQPQHF
TRBV2 | 13 | . | CASRRENTGELFF
TRBV11-2 | 13 | . | CASSQGWGTEAFF
TRBV5-1 | 17 | TRBD1 | CASSLEGGQSWGGELFF
TRBV10-3 | 17 | . | CAIGAWTAQGINTEAFF
TRBV7-9 | 12 | . | CASSLILETIYF
TRBV7-6 | 12 | . | CASSLPRSEQFF
TRBV9 | 15 | TRBD2 | CASSPRGSGIDEQFF
TRBV7-2 | 12 | TRBD1 | CASSLTGGDQYF
TRBV27 | 13 | . | CASSLVGGTEAFF
TRBV6-6 | 14 | TRBD1 | CASSSGAGGNEQFF
TRBV4-3 | 15 | TRBD1 | CASSQDRGPSYEQYF
TRBV30 | 13 | . | CAWSDAHSYEQYF
TRBV7-9 | 17 | TRBD1 | CASSPHGTGPLNTEAFF
TRBV19 | 12 | . | CASSIGEGGYTF
TRBV5-4 | 17 | . | CASSLLRRGSGANVLTF
TRBV10-2 | 16 | TRBD1 | CASSGQESLGPYEQYF
TRBV10-3 | 13 | . | CAVRGDLNTEAFF
TRBV27 | 16 | TRBD2 | CASSLTPGRVYNEQFF
TRBV30 | 16 | TRBD1 | CAWSRATGEYPDTQYF
TRBV11-2 | 14 | TRBD1 | CASSLFGTEYEQYF
TRBV7-3 | 15 | . | CASSLEGRTTDTQYF
TRBV10-3 | 14 | TRBD2 | CAIILAGSYNEQFF
TRBV6-1 | 13 | . | CASRLSPTYEQYF
TRBV20-1 | 10 | . | CSAKNTEAFF
TRBV5-4 | 13 | TRBD2 | CATWGGEIGEQYF
TRBV29-1 | 13 | . | CSVGTGINQPQHF
TRBV28 | 14 | . | CASSLGTFSYEQYF
TRBV6-1 | 15 | TRBD1 | CASSITGQLNTEAFF
TRBV19 | 15 | TRBD1 | CASSRWTGGDSPLHF
TRBV7-2 | 17 | TRBD2 | CASSFPRGRGGDNEQFF
TRBV19 | 14 | . | CASSREGRNYGYTF
TRBV10-3 | 14 | TRBD2 | CALQASGRTGELFF
TRBV6-6 | 15 | . | CASSLGDFDNSPLHF
TRBV7-8 | 15 | . | CASSLAGQRLKPQHF
TRBV6-1 | 15 | TRBD1 | CASGQGAVGNQPQHF
TRBV5-1 | 17 | TRBD1 | CASSLSFSTGGSGEQYF
TRBV2 | 13 | TRBD1 | CASRDRGLEGQYF
TRBV27 | 14 | . | CASGRQEAYNEQFF
TRBV7-8 | 17 | TRBD2 | CASSPWTSGSSYNEQFF
TRBV7-2 | 14 | TRBD1 | CASSRSPGQDQAFF
TRBV11-2 | 14 | . | CASSLAGSGSEQYF
TRBV6-5 | 13 | . | CASSWTANTEAFF